This TCR beta chain is drawn from a study of blood T cell repertoires in COVID-19. V trimming: 3 bases; J trimming: 4 bases; junction bases outside the gene matches: 4. The length of the CDR3 is 14 residues. Germline-derived CDR1 and CDR2 are MDHEN and SYDVKM. The authors' processing: Amplification from reference gene primers served as the basis for estimated nucleated cell counts. The repertoire was sequenced with immunoSEQ multiplex PCR; TCRdb's copy has only in-frame clones and lacks some. For V, J and clone size, that table is used; D and trimming come from the DNA. The data show 300,000 to 450,000 clones, more than 75% seen once.

The sample comprised PBMCs or T cells enriched from blood (not recorded which). The receptor was isolated from a man in his forties in a cohort exposed to, infected with or recovered from COVID-19 (not recorded which). The chain carries TRBV28 and TRBJ2-3, with TRBD2 identical over 7 bases. The DNA for the CDR3 is TGTGCCAGCAGTTTCGGCGGGAGAGCAGATACGCAGTATTTT. It is translated as CASSFGGRADTQYF.